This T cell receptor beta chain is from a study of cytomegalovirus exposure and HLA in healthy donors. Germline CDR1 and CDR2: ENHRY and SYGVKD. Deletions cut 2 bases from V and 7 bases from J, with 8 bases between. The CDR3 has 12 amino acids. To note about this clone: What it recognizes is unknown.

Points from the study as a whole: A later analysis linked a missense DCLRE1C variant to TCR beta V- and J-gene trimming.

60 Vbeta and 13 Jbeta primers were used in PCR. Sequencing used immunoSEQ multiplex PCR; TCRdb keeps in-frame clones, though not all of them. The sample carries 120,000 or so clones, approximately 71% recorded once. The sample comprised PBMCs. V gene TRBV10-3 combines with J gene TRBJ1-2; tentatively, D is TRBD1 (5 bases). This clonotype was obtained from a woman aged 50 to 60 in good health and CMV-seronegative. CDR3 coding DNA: TGTGCCATCAGTGAGCCTGACAGTGGCTACACCTTC. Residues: CAISEPDSGYTF.